These 11 T cell receptor beta chains originate from one sample sequenced in a study of blood T cell repertoires in COVID-19. Some clones are missing from TCRdb's copy, which holds only in-frame ones; the method was immunoSEQ multiplex PCR. The repertoire holds 150,000 or so clones, with 85% to 90% as singletons. Material: peripheral blood. The source of these receptors is a man aged 18 to 30 with COVID-19, enrolled during active disease.

This clone has just a few counts. The CDR3 is CASSLAGAYNGEQFF. The CDR3 nucleotides are TGTGCCAGCAGCCTAGCGGGGGCCTACAATGGTGAGCAGTTCTTC. The J gene is TRBJ2-1, the V gene TRBV14; 9 bases are a match to TRBD2. The CDR3 is made up of 15 amino acids. The V gene end was trimmed by 4 bases and the J gene end by 9 bases; junction bases not matched to a gene: 10. Germline loops: CDR1 SGHDN, CDR2 FVKESK.

V usage is TRBV6-5 and J usage is TRBJ2-7, with 8 bases that match TRBD2. This CDR3 region has 14 residues. After removal of 0 bases from V and 2 bases from J, the junction contained 0 bases not matched to a gene. Looked up from germline, CDR1 is MNHEY and CDR2 is SVGAGI. CDR3 residues: CASSYSSGAYEQYF. The CDR3 bases are TGTGCCAGCAGTTACTCTAGCGGGGCCTACGAGCAGTACTTC.

The chain couples TRBV4-1 to TRBJ2-7; 14 nucleotides match TRBD2. This CDR3 has 15 amino acids. The V and J ends lost 4 bases and 4 bases, in that order; junction bases with no gene match: 3. Germline CDR1 reads MGHRA; CDR2 reads YSYEKL. The CDR3, as DNA: TGCGCCAGCAGCCGAGGGACTAGCGGGGGTTACGAGCAGTACTTC. Translating gives CASSRGTSGGYEQYF.

The V call is TRBV10-1, the J call TRBJ1-2, with 9 bases lining up with TRBD1. Germline loops: CDR1 WNHNN, CDR2 SYGVQD (reference sequence). There are 13 residues in the CDR3. Losses at the gene ends were 5 bases for V and 8 bases for J; bases not matched to a gene: 6. CDR3 in DNA: TGCGCCAGCAGTAAGGGACAGGGTGGCGGCTACACCTTC. This gives the protein CASSKGQGGGYTF.

The V call is TRBV28, the J call TRBJ1-2; D is unresolved. Germline CDR1 is MDHEN and CDR2 is SYDVKM. The CDR3 sequence is 14 residues long. Trimming cost V 7 bases and J 2 bases, with 14 bases left between them. The CDR3 region is CASTPVRRNYGYTF. The DNA of the CDR3 is TGTGCCAGCACCCCGGTGAGGCGAAACTATGGCTACACCTTC.

As DNA, the CDR3 is TGTGCCAGCAGTTCTTCTAGCGGCCTATACAATGAGCAGTTCTTC. Translated: CASSSSSGLYNEQFF. This chain connects TRBV6-6 to TRBJ2-1; TRBD2 matches 7 bases. The CDR3 is 15 amino acids. Trimming at V came to 4 bases and at J to 4 bases, leaving 7 bases not matched to a gene. Per germline, CDR1 MNHNY and CDR2 SVGAGI (reference sequence).

This chain links TRBV10-3 with TRBJ1-4; D call uncertain. The CDR3 extends over 16 amino acids. V was cut by 0 bases and J by 5 bases, with 13 bases left in between. CDR1 is ENHRY, CDR2 SYGVKD, per germline. The CDR3 here is CAISESGRSVNEKLFF. DNA for the CDR3: TGTGCCATCAGTGAGTCTGGGAGGTCAGTGAATGAAAAACTGTTTTTT.

The chain recombines TRBV9 with TRBJ2-1; D might be TRBD2 (6 bases). Germline loops: CDR1 SGDLS, CDR2 YYNGEE. V was clipped by 4 bases and J by 6 bases, with 17 bases between them. The CDR3 is 15 residues long. DNA for the CDR3: TGTGCCAGCAGCCCCTTAGCGGCGCGATCCAATGAGCAGTTCTTC. Residues: CASSPLAARSNEQFF.

As DNA, the CDR3 is TGTGCCAGCAGCTCCACAGGGATGGGTGAAGCTTTCTTT. Protein: CASSSTGMGEAFF. V and J are TRBV5-6 and TRBJ1-1, with D possibly TRBD1 on 6 matching bases. CDR1 SGHDT and CDR2 YYEEEE come from the germline V gene. The CDR3 has 13 amino acids. The V gene lost 3 bases and the J gene lost 7 bases, with 13 bases spanning the gap. The complete variable domain, with remaining parts taken from reference TRBV5-6 and TRBJ1-1, reads DAGVTQSPTHLIKTRGQQVTLRCSPKSGHDTVSWYQQALGQGPQFIFQYYEEEERQRGNFPDRFSGHQFPNYSSELNVNALLLGDSALYLCASSSTGMGEAFFGQGTRLTVV.

The V gene is TRBV5-1, the J gene TRBJ2-5; the D gene is possibly TRBD1 (6 bases). Trimming pared 4 bases from V and 1 base from J, leaving 17 bases between. Germline CDR1 reads SGHRS; CDR2 reads YFSETQ. The CDR3 runs to 16 residues. The CDR3 coding sequence is TGCGCCAGCAGCGCCCGTCGGCAGGGGATCCAAGAGACCCAGTACTTC. It translates to CASSARRQGIQETQYF. The full variable domain, in which reference TRBV5-1 and TRBJ2-5 provide the parts outside the CDR3, is KAGVTQTPRYLIKTRGQQVTLSCSPISGHRSVSWYQQTPGQGLQFLFEYFSETQRNKGNFPGRFSGRQFSNSRSEMNVSTLELGDSALYLCASSARRQGIQETQYFGPGTRLLVL.

The table lists this clone with a few counts. J is TRBJ1-2 and V is TRBV5-4; 9 positions agree with TRBD1. The length of the CDR3 is 13 residues. Germline CDR1 is SGHNT and CDR2 is YYREEE (reference sequence). J lost 8 bases, V lost 4 bases, and 6 bases had no gene match. The CDR3 DNA reads TGTGCCAGCAGCACAGGGGGCCCTGGAGGCTACACCTTC. Translating gives CASSTGGPGGYTF.